This TCR beta chain was identified during a study of blood T cell repertoires in COVID-19. On the study more broadly: Acute and convalescent COVID-19 specimens originated in the United States, Italy and Spain.

Participants were aged about 18 to 90 years, lived in 20 to 25 US areas, and enrolled virtually. Participants reported their clinical history, and cohort assignment relied on those reports. Recovered status applied to Cohort 3 donors who had two consecutive negative PCRs. It also applied to those with clearance or with symptom resolution. J was trimmed by 11 bases and V by 7 bases; bases with no gene match: 9. This CDR3 has 12 residues. Germline loops: CDR1 SQVTM, CDR2 ANQGSEA. Libraries were prepared by immunoSEQ multiplex PCR; TCRdb keeps only in-frame clonotypes and omits some of them. This table has hundreds of thousands of clones, roughly 90% appearing once.

The sequence was collected from a man between 60 and 70 years old who had recovered from COVID-19. The sequencing sample was made of PBMCs or T cells enriched from blood (not recorded which). This chain links TRBV29-1 with TRBJ1-4; 8 positions agree with TRBD1. This CDR3 reads CSGGQGGGKLFF. DNA for the CDR3: TGCAGCGGCGGACAGGGTGGCGGTAAACTGTTTTTT.